These 29 T cell receptor beta chains were sequenced from one sample in a study of T cells expressing NK-cell markers. Using the 5' RACE reads, TCRdb records one entry per CDR3 protein without DNA. The sample includes 550,000 to 600,000 distinct CDR3 sequences. Specimen: blood T cells: a sorted CD56 or NKG2C T cell subset, CD4+ or CD8+ T cells, or bulk PBMC T cells (not recorded which). The source of these receptors is a man between 18 and 35 years old in good health.

This chain uses TRBV6-1 with TRBJ2-2; without DNA, the TCRdb call of TRBD2 cannot be checked. The germline gives CDR1 MNHNS, CDR2 SASEGT. The CDR3 loop spans 16 amino acids. CDR3 sequence: CASRGPRGENTGELFF.

The rearrangement joins TRBV28 to TRBJ2-3; TCRdb lists TRBD2, though no DNA is available to test this call. The CDR3 extends over 16 amino acids. Germline CDR1 MDHEN, CDR2 SYDVKM. CDR3 sequence reads: CASSHTSGRSPDTQYF.

This sequence joins TRBV7-9 and TRBJ1-4. Germline-derived CDR1 and CDR2 are SEHNR and FQNEAQ (reference sequence). CDR3 length equals 14 residues. CDR3 protein: CASSFGDWNEKLFF.

This sequence joins TRBV5-6 and TRBJ2-2; the TCRdb D gene call, TRBD1, has no DNA to confirm it. Germline V gene sequence: CDR1 SGHDT, CDR2 YYEEEE. This CDR3 region has 16 residues. CDR3 sequence reads: CASTEKGVWSTGELFF.

This chain joins TRBV27 and TRBJ2-5; TCRdb calls TRBD2, which cannot be checked without DNA. Per germline, CDR1 MNHEY and CDR2 SMNVEV (reference sequence). This CDR3 is built from 14 residues. CDR3 residues: CASKSGRARETQYF.

The genes are TRBV29-1 and TRBJ2-7; TCRdb proposes TRBD1, but this gene call is untestable without DNA. CDR1 SQVTM and CDR2 ANQGSEA come from the germline V gene. CDR3 length: 16 amino acids. CDR3: CSVEGLGGQKFYEQYF.

This chain joins TRBV18 and TRBJ1-1. The CDR3 has 15 residues. The germline gives CDR1 KGHSH, CDR2 LQKENI. CDR3 loop: CASSRAPSTNTEAFF.

The rearrangement links TRBV12-3 or TRBV12-4 to TRBJ1-3. The CDR3 covers 16 residues. CDR3 sequence: CASSAWDGDSGNTIYF.

This CDR3 is CSVLFGTDDTDTQYF. The rearrangement links TRBV29-1 to TRBJ2-3; TCRdb returns TRBD1, unconfirmable since there is no DNA. Germline values: CDR1 SQVTM, CDR2 ANQGSEA. The CDR3 length is 15 residues.

The CDR3 protein is CASSPGGNNEQFF. The genes are TRBV7-9 and TRBJ2-1; without DNA, the TCRdb call of TRBD1 cannot be checked. The CDR3 has 13 amino acids. Germline CDR1 reads SEHNR; CDR2 reads FQNEAQ (reference sequence).

The chain links TRBV20-1 to TRBJ2-7; the TCRdb call, TRBD2, lacks DNA for checking. Germline lookup yields CDR1 DFQATT and CDR2 SNEGSKA (reference sequence). The CDR3 totals 12 residues. The CDR3 loop is CSARTISYEQYF.

The chain carries TRBV7-9 and TRBJ1-2. The CDR3 spans 15 residues. CDR1 and CDR2 from the germline V gene are SEHNR and FQNEAQ (reference sequence). CDR3 in amino acids: CASSLVGGANYGYTF.

This chain uses TRBV7-2 with TRBJ2-1; the TCRdb D gene call, TRBD1, has no DNA to confirm it. The CDR3 totals 13 residues. Germline CDR1 is SGHTA and CDR2 is FQGNSA. The CDR3 is CASSLVREYEQFF.

This chain connects TRBV10-3 to TRBJ1-5. There are 14 residues in the CDR3. Looked up from germline, CDR1 is ENHRY and CDR2 is SYGVKD. The CDR3 is CAISEKDSNQPQHF.

The gene calls are TRBV9 and TRBJ2-3; as DNA is missing, the TRBD2 call by TCRdb cannot be tested. This CDR3 has 16 residues. CDR1 SGDLS and CDR2 YYNGEE come from the germline V gene. The CDR3 sequence: CASSAAAGGRTDTQYF.

The chain employs TRBV7-2 and TRBJ2-1; there is no DNA to check the TCRdb D call of TRBD1. This CDR3 spans 13 amino acids. CDR1 SGHTA and CDR2 FQGNSA come from the germline V gene. The CDR3 reads CASSSYLGDEQFF.

The CDR3 protein is CASRPAGGLSNEQFF. The chain uses TRBV5-6 and TRBJ2-1; absent DNA, TCRdb's TRBD2 call cannot be checked. The CDR3 sequence is 15 residues long. Germline lookup yields CDR1 SGHDT and CDR2 YYEEEE.

Here the CDR3 reads CASAFGTRSYEQYF. V usage is TRBV12-5 and J usage is TRBJ2-7; the TCRdb D gene call, TRBD1, has no DNA to confirm it. Per germline, CDR1 LGHNT and CDR2 FRNRAP. This CDR3 has 14 amino acids. The variable domain in full, completed from reference TRBV12-5 and TRBJ2-7, reads DARVTQTPRHKVTEMGQEVTMRCQPILGHNTVFWYRQTMMQGLELLAYFRNRAPLDDSGMPKDRFSAEMPDATLATLKIQPSEPRDSAVYFCASAFGTRSYEQYFGPGTRLTVT.

The chain is built from TRBV6-2 or TRBV6-3 and TRBJ2-1. The CDR3 covers 15 residues. Per the germline V gene, CDR1 is MNHEY and CDR2 is SVGEGT. CDR3 loop: CASSYSGGSYHEQFF.

This chain connects TRBV20-1 to TRBJ2-3; no DNA is available, so the TRBD1 call from TCRdb remains unchecked. The germline V gene has CDR1 DFQATT and CDR2 SNEGSKA (reference sequence). This CDR3 comprises 14 residues. Here the CDR3 reads CSARTASSTDTQYF.

This chain joins TRBV19 and TRBJ1-2; the D call from TCRdb, TRBD1, cannot be confirmed without DNA. The CDR3 extends over 14 amino acids. The germline V gene has CDR1 LNHDA and CDR2 SQIVND (reference sequence). CDR3 residues: CASSSPQGGYGYTF.

The chain uses TRBV29-1 and TRBJ2-3; the D call from TCRdb, TRBD1, cannot be confirmed without DNA. Germline values: CDR1 SQVTM, CDR2 ANQGSEA. This CDR3 has 14 residues. The CDR3 sequence: CSVQQGLWTDTQYF.

V and J are TRBV14 and TRBJ2-1; the D call from TCRdb, TRBD2, cannot be confirmed without DNA. Germline CDR1 and CDR2: SGHDN and FVKESK. The CDR3 runs 17 residues. CDR3 sequence: CASSQALALSSYNEQFF.

The V gene is TRBV15, the J gene TRBJ2-1; TCRdb's D call of TRBD1 is untestable without DNA. The CDR3 covers 15 residues. The germline gives CDR1 LNHNV, CDR2 YYDKDF (reference sequence). The CDR3 here is CATSSSGTGRNEQFF. Full variable domain (rest looked up from reference TRBV15 and TRBJ2-1): DAMVIQNPRYQVTQFGKPVTLSCSQTLNHNVMYWYQQKSSQAPKLLFHYYDKDFNNEADTPDNFQSRRPNTSFCFLDIRSPGLGDTAMYLCATSSSGTGRNEQFFGPGTRLTVL.

This chain joins TRBV6-5 and TRBJ2-1; TCRdb picks TRBD1, but there is no DNA to check that call. The V gene's germline CDR1 is MNHEY and CDR2 SVGAGI. The CDR3 contains 15 residues. Here the CDR3 reads CASSYDGTDYNEQFF.

V usage is TRBV5-1 and J usage is TRBJ1-6; checking the TCRdb D call of TRBD1 is not possible without DNA. Germline V lookup: CDR1 SGHRS, CDR2 YFSETQ. The CDR3 sequence is 16 residues long. The CDR3 sequence: CASSLKVGQGNSPLHF.

The chain couples TRBV4-1 to TRBJ1-1. The V gene's germline CDR1 is MGHRA and CDR2 YSYEKL. This CDR3 contains 14 residues. CDR3 sequence reads: CASSLGVVGTEAFF.

The V and J genes are TRBV20-1 and TRBJ2-3; there is no DNA to check the TCRdb D call of TRBD2. Germline V gene sequence: CDR1 DFQATT, CDR2 SNEGSKA (reference sequence). The CDR3 contains 16 residues. Here the CDR3 reads CSARGGGRISTDTQYF.

This rearrangement joins TRBV3-1 to TRBJ2-5; TCRdb's D call, TRBD1, is unchecked because there is no DNA. The CDR3 runs 15 residues. The V gene's germline CDR1 is LGHDT and CDR2 YNNKEL (reference sequence). The CDR3 loop reads CASSLRGTRQETQYF.